Each of the 30 T cell receptor beta chains below was sequenced from the same sample in a study of control samples from healthy donors and cancer patients. Generated by immunoSEQ multiplex PCR, the TCRdb table keeps only in-frame clones and is missing some. The repertoire holds approximately 51,000 clones, with 80% as singletons. Sequencing was done on a sample of blood. The receptors stem from a man between 65 and 80 years old in good health.

The V call is TRBV5-1, the J call TRBJ1-3; D remains unclear. The CDR3 contains 15 residues. CDR1 is SGHRS and CDR2 is YFSETQ in the germline V gene. V shed 1 base and J shed 6 bases, with 14 bases lying between them. CDR3: CASSLSNLPENTIYF. The DNA of the CDR3 is TGCGCCAGCAGCTTGTCGAACCTACCGGAAAACACCATATATTTT.

This rearrangement joins TRBV2 to TRBJ1-4; D is possibly TRBD1 (5 bases). Trimming took off 5 bases at V and 1 base at J, with 8 bases between the two ends. The CDR3 has 14 residues. Germline lookup yields CDR1 SNHLY and CDR2 FYNNEI. The CDR3 is CASSPQGTNEKLFF. Written as DNA, the CDR3 is TGTGCCAGCAGTCCTCAGGGAACTAATGAAAAACTGTTTTTT.

The J gene is TRBJ1-4, the V gene TRBV11-3; D gene ambiguous. The germline gives CDR1 SGHNT, CDR2 YENEEA. V lost 2 bases and J 6 bases, leaving 10 bases between the germline ends. The CDR3 contains 14 residues. The CDR3 spells CASSLIGSDEKLFF. CDR3 nucleotides: TGTGCCAGCAGCTTAATTGGGTCCGATGAAAAACTGTTTTTT.

The rearrangement uses TRBV30 and TRBJ2-2; D not certain. The CDR3 covers 13 residues. Deletions cut 0 bases from V and 6 bases from J, with 8 bases between. In germline, CDR1 is GTSNPN, CDR2 SVGIG (reference sequence). The CDR3 DNA is TGTGCCTGGAGTGTACGGGCAGCCGGGGAGCTGTTTTTT. This codes for CAWSVRAAGELFF.

The chain employs TRBV3-1 (or the pseudogene TRBV3-2) and TRBJ2-7, with D possibly matching TRBD1 (5 bases). The CDR3 covers 15 residues. In germline, CDR1 is LGHDT, CDR2 YNNKEL (reference sequence). Trimming left V 1 base short and J 2 bases short, with 12 bases between. CDR3 nucleotides: TGTGCCAGCAGCCAAGTCCCAGGGTTCCCCTACGAGCAGTACTTC. Residues: CASSQVPGFPYEQYF.

V and J are TRBV2 and TRBJ1-1; D not resolved. The germline gives CDR1 SNHLY, CDR2 FYNNEI. This CDR3 is built from 13 residues. With 7 bases removed from V and 4 bases from J, the gap between germline ends came to 13 bases. Written as DNA, the CDR3 is TGTGCCAGCAATTTAGACGGAGCCACTGAAGCTTTCTTT. Translation gives CASNLDGATEAFF.

The chain has TRBV3-1 (or the pseudogene TRBV3-2) and TRBJ1-3; D is unclear. Germline CDR1 LGHDT, CDR2 YNNKEL (reference sequence). V was clipped by 4 bases and J by 0 bases, with 7 bases between them. The CDR3 is 14 residues long. The CDR3: CASSLASSGNTIYF. CDR3 in DNA: TGTGCCAGCAGCCTCGCAAGCTCTGGAAACACCATATATTTT.

V usage is TRBV2 and J usage is TRBJ1-6, with TRBD1 matching 11 bases. The V and J ends lost 8 bases and 10 bases, in that order; junction bases with no gene match: 4. Germline CDR1 reads SNHLY; CDR2 reads FYNNEI. The CDR3 consists of 13 residues. The CDR3: CASGDRGNSPLHF. CDR3 nucleotide sequence: TGTGCCAGCGGGGACAGGGGGAACTCACCCCTCCACTTT. The variable domain in full, completed from reference TRBV2 and TRBJ1-6, reads EPEVTQTPSHQVTQMGQEVILRCVPISNHLYFYWYRQILGQKVEFLVSFYNNEISEKSEIFDDQFSVERPDGSNFTLKIRSTKLEDSAMYFCASGDRGNSPLHFGNGTRLTVT.

The chain recombines TRBV19 with TRBJ2-3; maybe TRBD2 (6 bases). CDR3 length: 19 amino acids. V gave up 6 bases and J gave up 2 bases, with 27 bases separating them. In germline, CDR1 is LNHDA, CDR2 SQIVND (reference sequence). The chain's CDR3 is CASSQLARVDLTHTDTQYF. CDR3 DNA: TGTGCCAGTAGCCAACTAGCCAGGGTTGACCTTACCCACACAGATACGCAGTATTTT. Supplemented by reference TRBV19 and TRBJ2-3, the full variable domain reads DGGITQSPKYLFRKEGQNVTLSCEQNLNHDAMYWYRQDPGQGLRLIYYSQIVNDFQKGDIAEGYSVSREKKESFPLTVTSAQKNPTAFYLCASSQLARVDLTHTDTQYFGPGTRLTVL.

This chain connects TRBV2 to TRBJ1-1; TRBD1 is a possible D gene (6 bases). This CDR3 is built from 14 residues. Trimming left V 3 bases short and J 7 bases short, with 15 bases between. Germline CDR1 and CDR2: SNHLY and FYNNEI. The CDR3 reads CASSDLRQAGEAFF. CDR3 DNA: TGTGCCAGCAGTGACTTACGACAGGCCGGTGAAGCTTTCTTT.

V gene TRBV2 combines with J gene TRBJ2-2, with 8 bases that match TRBD1. Germline lookup yields CDR1 SNHLY and CDR2 FYNNEI. The CDR3 sequence is 15 residues long. V shed 6 bases, J shed 4 bases, and the junction held 7 bases outside the gene matches. CDR3 region: CASRSTGAVTGELFF. The CDR3 nucleotides read TGTGCCAGCAGGTCGACAGGGGCCGTCACCGGGGAGCTGTTTTTT.

CDR3 bases: TGTGCCAGCAGACAGGGGGCATATAGCAATCAGCCCCAGCATTTT. As protein: CASRQGAYSNQPQHF. The J gene is TRBJ1-5, the V gene TRBV28, with 9 bases lining up with TRBD1. Looked up from germline, CDR1 is MDHEN and CDR2 is SYDVKM. The V segment lost 6 bases and the J segment 0 bases; nucleotides outside the gene matches: 3. CDR3 length equals 15 residues.

This rearrangement joins TRBV15 to TRBJ1-5; D not certain. Trimming removed 1 base at V and 0 bases at J, with 7 bases between. The CDR3 runs 15 residues. CDR1 LNHNV and CDR2 YYDKDF come from the germline V gene (reference sequence). CDR3 sequence (DNA): TGTGCCACCAGCAGAGCGGGATATAGCAATCAGCCCCAGCATTTT. It yields the protein CATSRAGYSNQPQHF. The entire variable domain, with the rest obtained from reference TRBV15 and TRBJ1-5, is as follows: DAMVIQNPRYQVTQFGKPVTLSCSQTLNHNVMYWYQQKSSQAPKLLFHYYDKDFNNEADTPDNFQSRRPNTSFCFLDIRSPGLGDTAMYLCATSRAGYSNQPQHFGDGTRLSIL.

V gene TRBV14 combines with J gene TRBJ1-2, with unresolved D. The CDR3 has 13 residues. The V end was cut by 3 bases, the J end by 4 bases, with 9 bases between. CDR1 and CDR2 (germline): SGHDN, FVKESK. This CDR3 reads CASSHGPSYGYTF. CDR3 nucleotide sequence: TGTGCCAGCAGCCACGGACCCTCCTATGGCTACACCTTC.

The gene calls are TRBV9 and TRBJ2-7, with TRBD1 as a possible D gene (6 bases). Germline lookup yields CDR1 SGDLS and CDR2 YYNGEE. CDR3 length: 14 amino acids. Trimming removed 0 bases from V and 6 bases from J, with 13 bases in between. The CDR3 DNA reads as TGTGCCAGCAGCGTAGGGAGTACAGGGCCCGAGCAGTACTTC. Its translation: CASSVGSTGPEQYF.

J is TRBJ2-5 and V is TRBV10-3, with TRBD1 identical over 12 bases. The germline gives CDR1 ENHRY, CDR2 SYGVKD. V lost 6 bases, J lost 4 bases, and 6 bases stayed unmatched. The CDR3 has 15 residues. CDR3 sequence reads: CAISMGTGGVETQYF. CDR3 DNA sequence: TGTGCCATCAGCATGGGGACAGGGGGCGTAGAGACCCAGTACTTC.

The J gene is TRBJ1-1, the V gene TRBV7-9; maybe TRBD1 (5 bases). This CDR3 spans 15 amino acids. Germline assignment: CDR1 SEHNR and CDR2 FQNEAQ (reference sequence). V lost 2 bases and J lost 4, with 14 bases in between. CDR3 sequence reads: CASSLYRGAGTEAFF. The CDR3 DNA sequence: TGTGCCAGCAGCTTATATCGGGGCGCCGGCACTGAAGCTTTCTTT.

This clone came up a few times. The rearrangement uses TRBV5-5 and TRBJ1-2; D ambiguous. Trimming removed 4 bases at V and 10 bases at J, with 14 bases between. The CDR3 is 12 amino acids. Germline V CDR1 and CDR2: SGHKS, YYEKEE (reference sequence). This CDR3 is CASSPPGYPYTF. As DNA, the CDR3 is TGTGCCAGCAGCCCCCCCGGGTATCCCTACACCTTC.

CDR3 amino acids: CASSQDDGWWTKTLNTGELFF. DNA for the CDR3: TGCGCCAGCAGCCAAGATGATGGGTGGTGGACGAAAACCCTAAACACCGGGGAGCTGTTTTTT. The chain combines TRBV4-1 with TRBJ2-2; D call uncertain. Trimming took 0 bases from V and 2 from J, leaving 25 bases between them. The CDR3 is 21 amino acids. CDR1 is MGHRA, CDR2 YSYEKL, per germline.

This rearrangement joins TRBV15 to TRBJ2-5; unclear D gene. This CDR3 region has 13 residues. Germline CDR1 LNHNV, CDR2 YYDKDF (reference sequence). V lost 1 base to trimming and J lost 2 bases, with 5 bases between them. The CDR3 nucleotides read TGTGCCACCAGCAGAGGACAACAAGAGACCCAGTACTTC. It translates to CATSRGQQETQYF.

By share of the sample, this clone is medium-sized. The gene calls are TRBV28 and TRBJ2-1; D remains ambiguous. V lost 8 bases and J lost 8, with 10 bases in between. Germline CDR1 reads MDHEN; CDR2 reads SYDVKM. This CDR3 has 11 amino acids. The CDR3 nucleotides are TGTGCCAGCTCCACAGTCGATGAGCAGTTCTTC. It codes for CASSTVDEQFF.

This clone was counted a single time. V usage is TRBV5-1 and J usage is TRBJ2-7; tentative D call: TRBD2 (5 bases). This CDR3 is 14 amino acids long. The germline CDR1 and CDR2 sequences are SGHRS and YFSETQ. Trimming shortened V by 1 base and J by 7 bases, and 15 bases separated the two germline ends. Written as DNA, the CDR3 is TGCGCCAGCAGCTTGTTAGCGTCCAGTGAAGAGCAGTACTTC. Its translation is CASSLLASSEEQYF.

The gene calls are TRBV4-2 and TRBJ2-1; TRBD2 aligns across 10 bases. Germline values: CDR1 LGHNA, CDR2 YNFKEQ. Losses at the gene ends were 5 bases for V and 4 bases for J; bases not matched to a gene: 14. The CDR3 runs 18 residues. The CDR3 spells CASSLQLRLAGIYNEQFF. CDR3 DNA sequence: TGTGCCAGCAGCTTACAGCTGAGACTAGCGGGTATATACAATGAGCAGTTCTTC.

CDR3 region: CASSLESGPTSGNTIYF. CDR3 nucleotide sequence: TGTGCCAGCAGCTTGGAGTCGGGGCCGACCTCTGGAAACACCATATATTTT. The V gene is TRBV5-4, the J gene TRBJ1-3, with D possibly being TRBD1 (5 bases). The CDR3 totals 17 residues. From germline, CDR1 is SGHNT and CDR2 YYREEE (reference sequence). Trimming removed 0 bases at V and 0 bases at J, with 13 bases between.

This clone is a singleton in its sample. The chain recombines TRBV30 with TRBJ2-5; the D gene is possibly TRBD2 (6 bases). Germline assignment: CDR1 GTSNPN and CDR2 SVGIG (reference sequence). Trimming took 1 base from V and 5 from J, leaving 20 bases between them. The CDR3 loop spans 16 amino acids. CDR3 amino acids: CAWSAILGRNRETQYF. The CDR3 DNA reads TGTGCCTGGAGTGCGATTCTAGGGAGGAACCGCGAGACCCAGTACTTC.

This clone was found once. The rearrangement links TRBV6-6 to TRBJ1-5; 9 bases line up with TRBD1. After removal of 5 bases from V and 7 bases from J, the junction contained 9 bases not matched to a gene. Germline V gene sequence: CDR1 MNHNY, CDR2 SVGAGI (reference sequence). The CDR3 is 15 residues long. In DNA form, the CDR3 reads TGTGCCAGCAGTACCAGGACAGGGGCCGGCCAGCCCCAGCATTTT. It specifies CASSTRTGAGQPQHF.

Only a few counts were recorded for this clone. The J gene is TRBJ1-3, the V gene TRBV11-2; D ambiguous. This CDR3 is 15 amino acids long. In germline, CDR1 is SGHAT, CDR2 FQNNGV. The V gene lost 5 bases and the J gene lost 2 bases, with 13 bases spanning the gap. The CDR3 DNA reads as TGTGCCAGCAGCCAAAACTGGGGTGCTGGAAACACCATATATTTT. As protein: CASSQNWGAGNTIYF.

The chain uses TRBV6-5 and TRBJ2-7; the D is unclear. The length of the CDR3 is 14 residues. Germline CDR1 is MNHEY and CDR2 is SVGAGI. V dropped 6 bases and J dropped 0 bases, with 12 bases sitting between them. CDR3 DNA sequence: TGTGCCAGCAGACCCTACTTGGGCTCCTACGAGCAGTACTTC. It is translated as CASRPYLGSYEQYF.

J is TRBJ1-1 and V is TRBV3-1 (or the pseudogene TRBV3-2), with 7 bases fitting TRBD1. V was pared by 7 bases and J by 3 bases, with 11 bases of the junction left unmatched. The length of the CDR3 is 15 residues. Germline values: CDR1 LGHDT, CDR2 YNNKEL (reference sequence). CDR3: CASKRQGLEDTEAFF. Written as DNA, the CDR3 is TGTGCCAGCAAACGACAGGGCTTAGAGGACACTGAAGCTTTCTTT.

The chain carries TRBV7-2 and TRBJ1-2; D is undetermined. The CDR3 covers 12 residues. CDR1 is SGHTA and CDR2 is FQGNSA in the germline V gene. Trimming stripped 4 bases from V and 8 bases from J, with 11 bases between. CDR3 nucleotides: TGTGCCAGCAGCTCCCTTAACGGGGGCTACACCTTC. Residues: CASSSLNGGYTF.